Here is one TCR beta chain with its context. This sample was included in a study of blood T cells in healthy people across ages. Study details: Researchers report that template switching captured about one barcoded beta molecule per two T cells.

Alongside a J-beta primer mix, a sample-barcoded 5' primer served in a second PCR lasting about 7 to 12 cycles. TCRdb itself ran the 5' RACE reads through MiXCR, one entry per CDR3 protein. The repertoire holds about 1.8 million distinct CDR3 sequences, around half seen once, with approximately 2.1% in the top ten. Trimming pared 4 bases from V and 2 bases from J, leaving 15 bases between. Germline assignment: CDR1 SGHRS and CDR2 YFSETQ. The CDR3 is made up of 15 amino acids. This clonotype was obtained from a woman in her thirties or forties in good health. The V call is TRBV5-1, the J call TRBJ2-5, with a possible D match to TRBD1 (6 bases). Sample: blood. This chain's CDR3 is CASSASGALQETQYF. CDR3 DNA: TGCGCCAGCAGCGCCTCAGGGGCCCTGCAAGAGACCCAGTACTTC. Full variable domain (missing parts from reference TRBV5-1 and TRBJ2-5): KAGVTQTPRYLIKTRGQQVTLSCSPISGHRSVSWYQQTPGQGLQFLFEYFSETQRNKGNFPGRFSGRQFSNSRSEMNVSTLELGDSALYLCASSASGALQETQYFGPGTRLLVL.